This T cell receptor (beta chain) was identified in a study of vaccination and CD4 T cells after COVID-19. Study overall: Each post-COVID sample was drawn after diagnosis, and the median interval was approximately 100 days (range 35 to 161). Stimulation of the cells used overlapping spike peptide pools from SARS-CoV-2 and from the common cold coronaviruses HCoV-NL63, HCoV-OC43 and HCoV-229E. Control cultures were supplied with a CEFX pool, an HIV-1 Nef pool, or no peptide at all.

The count of this clonotype is one. What it binds is not known. This sample's treatment: roughly 11-day PBMC culture with coronavirus spike peptide pools or control peptides (ViraFEST assay). Under the ViraFEST approach, antigen-specific T cells were expanded with peptide pools and TCRs subsequently sequenced. Germline V gives CDR1 SEHNR, CDR2 FQNEAQ (reference sequence). This CDR3 is built from 14 residues. V was cut by 6 bases and J by 4 bases, with 15 bases left in between. Cultured CD4+ T-cell DNA underwent Oncomine TCR Beta short-read sequencing. TCRdb called the PCR reads again in MiXCR, with one record for every CDR3 protein. The data show roughly 18,000 distinct CDR3 sequences, with about three fifths seen just once and approximately 8.7% held by the top ten.

V and J are TRBV7-9 and TRBJ1-1; possible D gene TRBD1, 5 bases. This TCR came from a human donor who had recovered from COVID-19. Sequencing used CD4+ T cells from blood, cultured in vitro. CDR3 in amino acids: CASRYQGESTEAFF. In nucleotides, the CDR3 is TGTGCCAGCAGGTATCAGGGAGAAAGCACTGAAGCTTTCTTT.